Shown below are 3 T cell receptor beta chains from a single sample sequenced in a study of breast tumors, draining lymph nodes, adjacent tissues. MiXCR, applied by TCRdb to the multiplex PCR reads, yields one record per CDR3 protein. This table has around 12,000 distinct CDR3 sequences, about 70% appearing once. Source material: tumor-adjacent breast tissue. The receptor set was obtained from a female donor with breast cancer. Some clones in this sample may be carry-over from other donors' samples.

The chain is built from TRBV20-1 and TRBJ2-5, with 7 nucleotides matching TRBD1. From germline, CDR1 is DFQATT and CDR2 SNEGSKA (reference sequence). The CDR3 runs to 14 residues. Losses at the gene ends were 6 bases for V and 1 base for J; bases not matched to a gene: 8. CDR3 DNA sequence: TGCAGTGCGGATGCTACAGGGGTCCAAGAGACCCAGTACTTC. Its translation is CSADATGVQETQYF.

This clonotype is a singleton in its sample. The chain employs TRBV2 and TRBJ2-7; 9 bases match TRBD2. CDR3 size: 15 residues. Germline V gene data show CDR1 as SNHLY and CDR2 as FYNNEI. J lost 0 bases, V lost 4 bases, and 4 bases had no gene match. The CDR3 loop reads CASSVVSGSSYEQYF. Written as DNA, the CDR3 is TGTGCCAGCAGTGTCGTTAGCGGGAGCTCCTACGAGCAGTACTTC.

In this sample, this clonotype is medium-sized. The V and J genes are TRBV24-1 and TRBJ2-2; no reliable D call. V lost 5 bases to trimming and J lost 8 bases, with 17 bases between them. The length of the CDR3 is 15 residues. CDR1 is KGHDR and CDR2 is SFDVKD in the germline V gene. The DNA of the CDR3 is TGTGCCACCAGTGGTTACGCAGGAGTCGGGGGGGAGCTGTTTTTT. This translates into CATSGYAGVGGELFF.